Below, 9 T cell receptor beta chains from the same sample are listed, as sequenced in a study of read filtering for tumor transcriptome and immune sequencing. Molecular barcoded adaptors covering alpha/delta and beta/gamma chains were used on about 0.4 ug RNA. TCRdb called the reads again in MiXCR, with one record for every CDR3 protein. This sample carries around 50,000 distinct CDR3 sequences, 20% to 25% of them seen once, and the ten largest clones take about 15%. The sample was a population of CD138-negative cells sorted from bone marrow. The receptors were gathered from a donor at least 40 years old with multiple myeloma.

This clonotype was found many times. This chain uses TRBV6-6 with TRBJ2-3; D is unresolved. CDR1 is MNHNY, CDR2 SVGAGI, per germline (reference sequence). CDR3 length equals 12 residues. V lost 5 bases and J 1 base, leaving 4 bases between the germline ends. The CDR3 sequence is CASSPRTDTQYF. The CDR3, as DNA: TGTGCCAGCAGTCCCCGCACAGATACGCAGTATTTT.

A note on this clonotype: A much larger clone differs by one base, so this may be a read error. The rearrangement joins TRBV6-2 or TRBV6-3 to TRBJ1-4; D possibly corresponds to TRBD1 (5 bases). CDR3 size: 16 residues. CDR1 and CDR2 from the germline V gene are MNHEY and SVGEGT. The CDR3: CASRSGPGQDNDKLFF. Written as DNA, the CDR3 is TGTGCCAGCAGATCCGGCCCCGGACAAGATAATGATAAACTGTTTTTT.

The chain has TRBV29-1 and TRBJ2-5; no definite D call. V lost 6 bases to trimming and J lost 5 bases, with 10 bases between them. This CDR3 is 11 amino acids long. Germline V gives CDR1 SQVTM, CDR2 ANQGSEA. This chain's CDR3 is CSVGSVETQYF. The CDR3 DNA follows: TGCAGCGTGGGGTCTGTGGAGACCCAGTACTTC.

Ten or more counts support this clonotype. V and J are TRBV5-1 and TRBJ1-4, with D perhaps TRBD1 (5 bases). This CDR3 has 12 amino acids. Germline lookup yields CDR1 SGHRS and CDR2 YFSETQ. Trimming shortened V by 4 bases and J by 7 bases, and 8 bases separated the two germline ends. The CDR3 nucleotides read TGCGCCAGCAGCCCAAGGGGTGAAAAACTGTTTTTT. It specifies CASSPRGEKLFF.

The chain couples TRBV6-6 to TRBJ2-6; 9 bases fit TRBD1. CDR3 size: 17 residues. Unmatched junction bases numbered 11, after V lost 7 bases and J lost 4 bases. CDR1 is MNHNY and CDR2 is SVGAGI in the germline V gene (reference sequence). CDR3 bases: TGTGCCAGCACGAGGGGACAGGGCGGGTTGGGGGCCAACGTCCTGACTTTC. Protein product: CASTRGQGGLGANVLTF.

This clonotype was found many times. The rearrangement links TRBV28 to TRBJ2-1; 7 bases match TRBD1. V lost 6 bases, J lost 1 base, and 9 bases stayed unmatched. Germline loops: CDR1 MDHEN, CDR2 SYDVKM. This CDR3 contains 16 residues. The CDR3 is CASSLLAGGSYNEQFF. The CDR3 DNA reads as TGTGCCAGCAGCCTCCTAGCAGGGGGATCCTACAATGAGCAGTTCTTC.

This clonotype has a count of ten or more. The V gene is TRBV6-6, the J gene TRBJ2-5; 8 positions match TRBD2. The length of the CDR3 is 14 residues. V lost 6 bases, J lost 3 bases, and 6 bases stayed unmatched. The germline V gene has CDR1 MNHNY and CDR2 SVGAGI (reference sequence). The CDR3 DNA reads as TGTGCCAGCAGGATACTAGCGGAGGAAGAGACCCAGTACTTC. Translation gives CASRILAEEETQYF.

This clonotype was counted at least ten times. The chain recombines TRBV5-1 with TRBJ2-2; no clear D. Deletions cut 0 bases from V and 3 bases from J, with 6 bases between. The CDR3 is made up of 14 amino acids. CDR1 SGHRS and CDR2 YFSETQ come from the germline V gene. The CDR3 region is CASSLDSDTGELFF. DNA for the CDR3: TGCGCCAGCAGCTTGGACAGTGACACCGGGGAGCTGTTTTTT.

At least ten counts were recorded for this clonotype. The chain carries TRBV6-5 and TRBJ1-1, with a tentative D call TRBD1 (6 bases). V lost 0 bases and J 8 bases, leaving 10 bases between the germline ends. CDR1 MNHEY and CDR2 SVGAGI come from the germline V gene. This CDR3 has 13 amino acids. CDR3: CASSYSGGEEAFF. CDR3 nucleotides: TGTGCCAGCAGTTACTCGGGGGGCGAGGAAGCTTTCTTT.